This is a list of T cell receptor beta chains from one sample in a study of cytomegalovirus exposure and HLA in healthy donors. Method: immunoSEQ multiplex PCR; TCRdb's copy keeps in-frame clones and lacks some. The sample shows about 130,000 clones, about 75% of them seen only once. The specimen was PBMCs. The source is a woman in her thirties or forties in good health and CMV-seronegative. CDR3s include the opening cysteine and the closing phenylalanine or tryptophan. Each record gives: V gene, D gene, clone size, J gene, CDR3 protein, CDR3 DNA. D genes are given only for firm matches. Clone size, where shown, is once, few, many, or a class for clones that have expanded.

V gene: TRBV11-2; D gene: .; clone size: few; J gene: TRBJ2-2; CDR3 protein: CASSLGLPNTGELFF; CDR3 DNA: TGTGCCAGCAGCTTAGGGCTCCCGAACACCGGGGAGCTGTTTTTT
V gene: TRBV5-6; D gene: .; clone size: .; J gene: TRBJ1-2; CDR3 protein: CASSLDRELGYGYTF; CDR3 DNA: TGTGCCAGCAGCTTGGACAGGGAATTGGGCTATGGCTACACCTTC
V gene: TRBV10-3; D gene: TRBD1; clone size: .; J gene: TRBJ1-3; CDR3 protein: CASTGQGTLSGNTIYF; CDR3 DNA: TGTGCCAGCACGGGACAGGGGACGCTCTCTGGAAACACCATATATTTT
V gene: TRBV6-5; D gene: .; clone size: .; J gene: TRBJ2-5; CDR3 protein: CASSARETQYF; CDR3 DNA: TGTGCCAGCAGTGCACGGGAGACCCAGTACTTC
V gene: TRBV18; D gene: .; clone size: .; J gene: TRBJ1-1; CDR3 protein: CASSDGGANTEAFF; CDR3 DNA: TGTGCCAGCTCGGACGGGGGGGCGAACACTGAAGCTTTCTTT
V gene: TRBV6-4; D gene: .; clone size: .; J gene: TRBJ2-7; CDR3 protein: CASSRELFGEQYF; CDR3 DNA: TGTGCCAGCTCCCGGGAGCTTTTTGGCGAGCAGTACTTC
V gene: TRBV4-1; D gene: .; clone size: .; J gene: TRBJ2-2; CDR3 protein: CASRKQGQHTGELFF; CDR3 DNA: TGCGCCAGCAGGAAGCAGGGTCAGCACACCGGGGAGCTGTTTTTT
V gene: TRBV5-6; D gene: .; clone size: .; J gene: TRBJ2-7; CDR3 protein: CASSFGQRGFYEQYF; CDR3 DNA: TGTGCCAGCAGCTTCGGACAGAGGGGATTCTACGAGCAGTACTTC
V gene: TRBV11-2; D gene: .; clone size: .; J gene: TRBJ2-7; CDR3 protein: CASSPLAATYEQYF; CDR3 DNA: TGTGCCAGCAGCCCCTTAGCAGCTACCTACGAGCAGTACTTC
V gene: TRBV30; D gene: .; clone size: .; J gene: TRBJ2-7; CDR3 protein: CAWSVSSALLRGYEQYF; CDR3 DNA: TGTGCCTGGAGTGTATCCAGCGCTCTCCTACGGGGATACGAGCAGTACTTC
V gene: TRBV7-9; D gene: .; clone size: .; J gene: TRBJ1-4; CDR3 protein: CASSSAAMGEKLFF; CDR3 DNA: TGTGCCAGCAGCTCTGCGGCAATGGGTGAAAAACTGTTTTTT
V gene: TRBV21-1; D gene: .; clone size: .; J gene: TRBJ1-2; CDR3 protein: CASSKEGEGGADGYTF; CDR3 DNA: TGTGCCAGCAGCAAAGAAGGGGAAGGGGGCGCAGATGGCTACACCTTC
V gene: TRBV9; D gene: TRBD2; clone size: .; J gene: TRBJ2-5; CDR3 protein: CASRYPSSRRGRQETQYF; CDR3 DNA: TGTGCCAGCAGATATCCCTCGTCGAGGCGGGGGAGACAAGAGACCCAGTACTTC
V gene: TRBV6-5; D gene: TRBD1; clone size: .; J gene: TRBJ2-7; CDR3 protein: CASSYSWTGATGQYF; CDR3 DNA: TGTGCCAGCAGTTACTCGTGGACAGGTGCGACAGGGCAGTACTTC
V gene: TRBV28; D gene: .; clone size: few; J gene: TRBJ2-5; CDR3 protein: CASSSPGLEETQYF; CDR3 DNA: TGTGCCAGCAGTTCTCCGGGACTTGAAGAGACCCAGTACTTC
V gene: TRBV29-1; D gene: TRBD2; clone size: .; J gene: TRBJ2-1; CDR3 protein: CSVEDSGRVYNEQFF; CDR3 DNA: TGCAGCGTTGAAGACTCAGGGAGGGTGTACAATGAGCAGTTCTTC
V gene: TRBV12-5; D gene: .; clone size: .; J gene: TRBJ2-1; CDR3 protein: CASGPDRPYNEQFF; CDR3 DNA: TGTGCTAGTGGTCCCGACAGGCCCTACAATGAGCAGTTCTTC
V gene: TRBV4-3; D gene: .; clone size: .; J gene: TRBJ1-6; CDR3 protein: CASSRAGSGNSPLHF; CDR3 DNA: TGCGCCAGCAGCCGAGCAGGCTCGGGGAATTCACCCCTCCACTTT
V gene: TRBV27; D gene: .; clone size: .; J gene: TRBJ2-3; CDR3 protein: CASTKGGPSTDTQYF; CDR3 DNA: TGTGCCAGCACCAAAGGGGGTCCTAGCACAGATACGCAGTATTTT
V gene: TRBV27; D gene: .; clone size: .; J gene: TRBJ1-1; CDR3 protein: CASSLFQGTEAFF; CDR3 DNA: TGTGCCAGCAGTTTATTTCAGGGAACTGAAGCTTTCTTT
V gene: TRBV7-6; D gene: .; clone size: .; J gene: TRBJ1-2; CDR3 protein: CASSLVAGQGYTF; CDR3 DNA: TGTGCCAGCAGCTTAGTAGCAGGGCAGGGCTACACCTTC
V gene: TRBV5-1; D gene: TRBD2; clone size: .; J gene: TRBJ2-1; CDR3 protein: CASSKGTSGGPSYNEQFF; CDR3 DNA: TGCGCCAGCAGCAAAGGGACTAGCGGGGGGCCCTCCTACAATGAGCAGTTCTTC
V gene: TRBV14; D gene: TRBD1; clone size: .; J gene: TRBJ1-1; CDR3 protein: CASSVKQGSDTEAFF; CDR3 DNA: TGTGCCAGCAGCGTGAAACAGGGGTCCGACACTGAAGCTTTCTTT
V gene: TRBV5-1; D gene: .; clone size: .; J gene: TRBJ2-6; CDR3 protein: CASSLREQHSGANVLTF; CDR3 DNA: TGCGCCAGCAGCTTGAGAGAACAGCACTCTGGGGCCAACGTCCTGACTTTC
V gene: TRBV5-5; D gene: .; clone size: .; J gene: TRBJ2-1; CDR3 protein: CASSLVSDFYNEQFF; CDR3 DNA: TGTGCCAGCAGCTTGGTGTCGGACTTCTACAATGAGCAGTTCTTC
V gene: TRBV5-1; D gene: TRBD1; clone size: .; J gene: TRBJ1-4; CDR3 protein: CASSGTGTGVEKLFF; CDR3 DNA: TGCGCCAGCAGCGGGACCGGGACAGGGGTTGAAAAACTGTTTTTT
V gene: TRBV4-3; D gene: TRBD1; clone size: .; J gene: TRBJ2-3; CDR3 protein: CASSQGGTGGTSNTDTQYF; CDR3 DNA: TGCGCCAGCAGCCAAGGTGGGACAGGGGGGACTAGCAACACAGATACGCAGTATTTT
V gene: TRBV13; D gene: .; clone size: few; J gene: TRBJ1-2; CDR3 protein: CATRQVNYGYTF; CDR3 DNA: TGTGCCACCCGACAGGTTAACTATGGCTACACCTTC
V gene: TRBV18; D gene: TRBD1; clone size: .; J gene: TRBJ2-7; CDR3 protein: CASSPDRDSFYEQYF; CDR3 DNA: TGTGCCAGCTCACCGGACCGGGACAGCTTCTACGAGCAGTACTTC
V gene: TRBV5-4; D gene: .; clone size: .; J gene: TRBJ1-1; CDR3 protein: CASSLDQYSWAFF; CDR3 DNA: TGTGCCAGCAGCTTGGACCAATATAGCTGGGCTTTCTTT
V gene: TRBV5-1; D gene: .; clone size: once; J gene: TRBJ2-5; CDR3 protein: CASSRTISGDQETQYF; CDR3 DNA: TGCGCCAGCAGCCGAACTATTAGCGGCGACCAAGAGACCCAGTACTTC